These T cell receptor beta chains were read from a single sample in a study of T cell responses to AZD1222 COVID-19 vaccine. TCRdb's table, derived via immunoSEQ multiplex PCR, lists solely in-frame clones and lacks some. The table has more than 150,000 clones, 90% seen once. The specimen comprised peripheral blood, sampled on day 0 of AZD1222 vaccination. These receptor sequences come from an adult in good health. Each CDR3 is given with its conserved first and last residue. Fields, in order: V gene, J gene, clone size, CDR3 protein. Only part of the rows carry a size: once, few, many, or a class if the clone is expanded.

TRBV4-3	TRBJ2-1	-	CASSQELAGVGEQFF
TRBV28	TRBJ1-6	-	CASSPRSGQNNSPLHF
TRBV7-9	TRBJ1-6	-	CASNEAYYNSPLHF
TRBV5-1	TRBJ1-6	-	CASSLGQFNSPLHF
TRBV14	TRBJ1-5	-	CASSQSLGQPQHF
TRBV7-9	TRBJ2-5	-	CASTLTGREETQYF
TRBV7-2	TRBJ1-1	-	CASSFTLRGDTEAFF
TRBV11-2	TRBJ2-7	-	CASSLEGRGLEYF
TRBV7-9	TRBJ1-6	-	CASSTGSTNSPLHF
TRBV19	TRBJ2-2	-	CASRWRIGNTGELFF
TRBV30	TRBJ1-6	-	CALRESSYNSPLHF
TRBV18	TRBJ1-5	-	CASSPPLQGAQPQHF
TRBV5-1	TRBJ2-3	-	CASSLDNTQYF
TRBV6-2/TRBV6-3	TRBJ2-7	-	CASSYPDRGRLHEQYF
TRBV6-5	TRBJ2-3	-	CASRVGGAGETQYF
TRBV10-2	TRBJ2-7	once	CASRQGPVSYEQYF
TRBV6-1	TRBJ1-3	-	CASSERRVGFGAGNTIYF
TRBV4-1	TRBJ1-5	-	CASSQEGWGANQPQHF
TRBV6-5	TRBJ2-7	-	CALPVETIDYEQYF
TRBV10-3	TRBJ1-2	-	CAISDPTSNYGYTF
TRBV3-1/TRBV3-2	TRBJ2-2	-	CASSQDNGELFF
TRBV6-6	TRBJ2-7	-	CASSYSKGSNEQYF
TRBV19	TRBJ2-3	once	CASSIDVGTDTQYF
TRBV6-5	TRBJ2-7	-	CASSYSQDYEQYF
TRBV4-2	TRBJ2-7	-	CASSQEDQGGRTYEQYF
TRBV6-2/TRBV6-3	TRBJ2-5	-	CASSYPLRASQETQYF
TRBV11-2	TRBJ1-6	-	CASSPGTGFNSPLHF
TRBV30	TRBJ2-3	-	CAWTVWDTQYF
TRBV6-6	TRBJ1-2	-	CASSYAGVRANYGYTF
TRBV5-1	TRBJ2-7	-	CASSQGPSYEQYF
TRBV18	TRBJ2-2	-	CASSPLGGNTGELFF
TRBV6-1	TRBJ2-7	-	CASSDRGHYEQYF
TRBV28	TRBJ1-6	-	CASSLGRLEGQGTVNSPLHF
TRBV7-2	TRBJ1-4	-	CASSLYNEKLFF
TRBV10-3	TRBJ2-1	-	CAISESAGGDNEQFF
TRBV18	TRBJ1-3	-	CASSLNRVGPFQSSGNTIYF
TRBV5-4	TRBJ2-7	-	CASSLGTYEQYF
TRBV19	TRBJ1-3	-	CASSGLYGNTIYF
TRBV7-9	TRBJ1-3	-	CASSFGGKGNTIYF
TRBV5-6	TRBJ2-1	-	CASSLAFQGSSYNEQFF
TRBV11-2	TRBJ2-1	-	CASSLRTGVANEQFF
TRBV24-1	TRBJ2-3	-	CATSAEPGQSVTQYF
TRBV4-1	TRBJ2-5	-	CASSSLQETQYF
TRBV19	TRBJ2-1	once	CASSITGGSYNEQFF
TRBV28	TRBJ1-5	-	CASSSGDGQPQHF
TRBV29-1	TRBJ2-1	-	CSVESYDNEQFF
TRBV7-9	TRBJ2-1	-	CASSVTGTEPSNEQFF
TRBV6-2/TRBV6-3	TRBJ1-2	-	CASSHDPLGHTF
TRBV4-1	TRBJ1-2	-	CASSRQQGTGGYGYTF
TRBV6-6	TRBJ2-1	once	CASRITGQGYNEQFF
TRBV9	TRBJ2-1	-	CASSGALTSAHEQFF
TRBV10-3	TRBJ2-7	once	CAISESVGQGGYEQYF